Shown below are 3 T cell receptor beta chains from a single sample sequenced in a study of shared clonotypes between healthy human individuals (dated by TCRdb to the early 2020s). Libraries were built with the immunoSEQ multiplex PCR assay. TCRdb stores this immuneACCESS table with in-frame sequences only. Part of the clones is absent; in the studies checked, under half of the shortfall reflects unresolved V genes, and no reason is known for the rest. The sample contains roughly 2,500,000 clones, 93% of them found a single time. 0.36% of the sample is taken by the ten largest. Specimen: naive CD4+ T cells from PBMCs. Read against the paper, the sample's cell subset or site label means: CD45RA+ positively selected. The origin of the receptors is a man between 18 and 35 years old in good health. Some clones in this sample may be carry-over from other donors' samples.

In its sample, this clone was seen a few times. The V and J genes are TRBV5-1 and TRBJ1-4; possibly TRBD1 for D (5 bases). The V end lost 4 bases, the J end lost 3 bases, and 13 bases lay between the germline ends. The germline CDR1 and CDR2 sequences are SGHRS and YFSETQ. CDR3 size: 15 residues. CDR3 nucleotides: TGCGCCAGCAGCGATGCAGGGAGGGCTAATGAAAAACTGTTTTTT. Translation: CASSDAGRANEKLFF.

The J gene is TRBJ2-1, the V gene TRBV10-2; 9 nucleotides match TRBD2. Germline V gene data show CDR1 as WSHSY and CDR2 as SAAADI. The CDR3 covers 14 residues. The ends lost 7 bases at V and 8 bases at J; junction bases unmatched: 9. The CDR3 reads CASKGTSRGYEQFF. CDR3 DNA: TGCGCCAGCAAAGGGACTAGCCGGGGCTATGAGCAGTTCTTC.

This sequence joins TRBV28 and TRBJ1-1; D remains ambiguous. V gave up 3 bases and J gave up 2 bases, with 7 bases separating them. The CDR3 has 13 amino acids. CDR1 and CDR2 (germline): MDHEN, SYDVKM. CDR3 loop: CASSLSINTEAFF. Written as DNA, the CDR3 is TGTGCCAGCAGTTTGTCGATAAACACTGAAGCTTTCTTT.